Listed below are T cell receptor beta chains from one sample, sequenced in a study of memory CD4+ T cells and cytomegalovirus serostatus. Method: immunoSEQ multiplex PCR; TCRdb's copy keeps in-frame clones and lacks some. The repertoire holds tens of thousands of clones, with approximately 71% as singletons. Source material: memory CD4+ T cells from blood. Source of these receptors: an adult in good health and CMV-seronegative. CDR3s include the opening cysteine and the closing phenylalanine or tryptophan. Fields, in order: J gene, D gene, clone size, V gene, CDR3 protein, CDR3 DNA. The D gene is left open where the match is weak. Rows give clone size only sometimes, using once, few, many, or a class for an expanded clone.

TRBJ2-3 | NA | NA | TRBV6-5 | CASSYRFPIRTDTQYF | TGTGCCAGCAGTTATAGATTCCCAATTCGCACAGATACGCAGTATTTT
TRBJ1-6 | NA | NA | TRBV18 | CASSPRGQGNSPLHF | TGTGCCAGCTCACCACGGGGTCAGGGAAATTCACCCCTCCACTTT
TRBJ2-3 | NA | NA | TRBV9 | CASSAQKRSGVDTQYF | TGTGCCAGCAGCGCCCAAAAACGGTCAGGGGTGGATACGCAGTATTTT
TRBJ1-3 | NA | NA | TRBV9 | CASSAGPSGRNTIYF | TGTGCCAGCAGCGCCGGACCTTCTGGGAGAAACACCATATATTTT
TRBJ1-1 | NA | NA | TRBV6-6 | CASKSEQNTEAFF | TGTGCCAGCAAGTCCGAACAAAACACTGAAGCTTTCTTT
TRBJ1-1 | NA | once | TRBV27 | CASSFQGAGNTEAFF | TGTGCCAGCAGTTTCCAGGGTGCAGGGAACACTGAAGCTTTCTTT
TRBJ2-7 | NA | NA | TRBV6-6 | CASRDSDLGEQYF | TGTGCCAGCAGAGACTCTGACCTCGGGGAGCAGTACTTC
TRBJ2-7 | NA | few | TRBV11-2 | CASSLVLGTYYEQYF | TGTGCCAGCAGCCTAGTATTAGGGACGTACTACGAGCAGTACTTC
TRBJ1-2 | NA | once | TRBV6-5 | CASSDGVNYGYTF | TGTGCCAGCAGTGACGGGGTTAACTATGGCTACACCTTC
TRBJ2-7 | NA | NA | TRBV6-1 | CASSEQGYIDEQYF | TGTGCCAGCAGTGAACAGGGATATATAGACGAGCAGTACTTC
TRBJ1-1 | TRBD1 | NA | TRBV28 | CASRPPQGIPNTEAFF | TGTGCCAGCAGACCCCCACAGGGGATCCCGAACACTGAAGCTTTCTTT
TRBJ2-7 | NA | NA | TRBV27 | CASSFGSGPNEQYF | NA
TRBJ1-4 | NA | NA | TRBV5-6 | CASSLGRINEKLFF | TGTGCCAGCAGCTTGGGGCGGATTAATGAAAAACTGTTTTTT
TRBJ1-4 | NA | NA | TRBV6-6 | CASTKNEKLFF | TGTGCCAGCACCAAAAATGAAAAACTGTTTTTT
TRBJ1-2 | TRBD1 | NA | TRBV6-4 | CASSDSETGGRGGYTF | TGTGCCAGCAGTGACTCCGAGACAGGGGGTCGAGGGGGCTACACCTTC